These 28 T cell receptor beta chains were sequenced from one sample in a study of cytomegalovirus exposure and HLA in healthy donors. TCRdb keeps only in-frame clones here, not all; method: immunoSEQ multiplex PCR. The sample includes 150,000 to 200,000 clones, around nine tenths of them seen just once. Sequenced sample: PBMCs. The receptors here all came from a woman under 30 in good health and CMV-seropositive.

The chain combines TRBV7-2 with TRBJ2-7; 7 nucleotides match TRBD1. V lost 3 bases and J lost 2; bases outside the gene matches: 7. The germline V gene has CDR1 SGHTA and CDR2 FQGNSA. CDR3 length equals 15 residues. The CDR3 sequence is CASSLKGQTPYEQYF. The CDR3 region has the DNA TGTGCCAGCAGCTTGAAGGGACAGACCCCCTACGAGCAGTACTTC. The full variable domain, completed using reference TRBV7-2 and TRBJ2-7, is GAGVSQSPSNKVTEKGKDVELRCDPISGHTALYWYRQSLGQGLEFLIYFQGNSAPDKSGLPSDRFSAERTGGSVSTLTIQRTQQEDSAVYLCASSLKGQTPYEQYFGPGTRLTVT.

V gene TRBV10-1 combines with J gene TRBJ2-1; 10 bases agree with TRBD2. This CDR3 spans 18 amino acids. The trim removed 2 bases at V and 0 bases at J, leaving 7 bases unmatched. The germline gives CDR1 WNHNN, CDR2 SYGVQD (reference sequence). DNA for the CDR3: TGCGCCAGCAGTGAGCTTGAACTAGCGGGGAGCTCCTACAATGAGCAGTTCTTC. Its protein is CASSELELAGSSYNEQFF.

This clone has a single count. This rearrangement joins TRBV4-3 to TRBJ2-1, with TRBD1 identical over 8 bases. Germline V gene lookup returns CDR1 LGHNA and CDR2 YSLEER. V trimming: 8 bases; J trimming: 6 bases; junction bases outside the gene matches: 12. The CDR3 loop spans 15 amino acids. The CDR3 DNA reads TGCGCCAGCGGGTTTAGCCAGGGGGCGATCAATGAGCAGTTCTTC. It encodes CASGFSQGAINEQFF.

The sample holds one count of this clone. The gene calls are TRBV18 and TRBJ2-1; D ambiguous. CDR3 length: 15 amino acids. From germline, CDR1 is KGHSH and CDR2 LQKENI. V was trimmed by 3 bases and J by 3 bases, leaving 12 bases between them. The CDR3 DNA sequence: TGTGCCAGCTCACCCAGTGGTTGGTACTACAATGAGCAGTTCTTC. Translating gives CASSPSGWYYNEQFF.

The chain combines TRBV7-3 with TRBJ2-7; TRBD2 is a possible D gene (5 bases). There are 15 residues in the CDR3. The V gene's germline CDR1 is SGHTA and CDR2 FQGTGA. V shed 2 bases and J shed 0 bases, with 11 bases lying between them. The CDR3 sequence is CASSLSGTDSYEQYF. The DNA for the CDR3 is TGTGCCAGCAGCTTATCGGGAACGGACTCCTACGAGCAGTACTTC.

This chain uses TRBV11-2 with TRBJ2-3; 15 nucleotides match TRBD2. The CDR3 contains 17 residues. The germline CDR1 and CDR2 sequences are SGHAT and FQNNGV. Trimming at V came to 6 bases and at J to 2 bases, leaving 6 bases not matched to a gene. This CDR3 reads CASRYGTSGRLTDTQYF. The DNA of the CDR3 is TGTGCCAGCAGATACGGGACTAGCGGGAGGCTCACAGATACGCAGTATTTT. Based on the CDR3 plus reference TRBV11-2 and TRBJ2-3, the full variable domain is EAGVAQSPRYKIIEKRQSVAFWCNPISGHATLYWYQQILGQGPKLLIQFQNNGVVDDSQLPKDRFSAERLKGVDSTLKIQPAKLEDSAVYLCASRYGTSGRLTDTQYFGPGTRLTVL.

The V and J genes are TRBV5-1 and TRBJ2-2; 8 bases map to TRBD2. Germline V lookup: CDR1 SGHRS, CDR2 YFSETQ. Trimming took 3 bases from V and 3 from J; bases not matched to a gene: 13. The CDR3 length is 18 residues. CDR3 sequence reads: CASSSGALQRGYTGELFF. Written as DNA, the CDR3 is TGCGCCAGCAGCTCGGGGGCCCTTCAGCGGGGGTACACCGGGGAGCTGTTTTTT.

The chain joins TRBV5-1 to TRBJ2-5; TRBD2 might be the D (6 bases). Trimming cost V 1 base and J 3 bases, with 7 bases left between them. CDR1 is SGHRS and CDR2 is YFSETQ in the germline V gene. This CDR3 spans 13 amino acids. Written as DNA, the CDR3 is TGCGCCAGCAGCTTGCCGGGAGAAGAGACCCAGTACTTC. It specifies CASSLPGEETQYF.

This rearrangement joins TRBV5-1 to TRBJ2-2; 11 nucleotides match TRBD2. V lost 4 bases to trimming and J lost 1 base; unmatched junction nucleotides: 3. The CDR3 consists of 16 residues. The germline CDR1 and CDR2 sequences are SGHRS and YFSETQ. The CDR3 nucleotides are TGCGCCAGCAGCATAGCGGGAGGGCTGAACACCGGGGAGCTGTTTTTT. Residues: CASSIAGGLNTGELFF.

This clone appeared a single time. The rearrangement links TRBV18 to TRBJ2-7; 11 bases agree with TRBD2. The V and J ends lost 3 bases and 3 bases, in that order; junction bases with no gene match: 7. CDR3 length: 16 amino acids. The germline V gene encodes CDR1 KGHSH and CDR2 LQKENI. CDR3 nucleotide sequence: TGTGCCAGCTCACCTGAAACTAGCGGGAGCCTCTACGAGCAGTACTTC. Translation: CASSPETSGSLYEQYF.

The rearrangement joins TRBV28 to TRBJ1-4; a weak D match, TRBD1 (6 bases). The CDR3 contains 14 residues. Germline V lookup: CDR1 MDHEN, CDR2 SYDVKM. Trimming cost V 6 bases and J 8 bases, with 16 bases left between them. CDR3 sequence: CASSPTGWEEKLFF. Here the CDR3 DNA reads TGTGCCAGCAGCCCTACAGGGTGGGAAGAAAAACTGTTTTTT. The full variable domain, completed using reference TRBV28 and TRBJ1-4, is DVKVTQSSRYLVKRTGEKVFLECVQDMDHENMFWYRQDPGLGLRLIYFSYDVKMKEKGDIPEGYSVSREKKERFSLILESASTNQTSMYLCASSPTGWEEKLFFGSGTQLSVL.

This clone was counted between two and nine times. J is TRBJ2-7 and V is TRBV4-2, with 8 bases matching TRBD2. Unmatched junction bases numbered 5, after V lost 4 bases and J lost 3 bases. This CDR3 is built from 14 residues. Germline lookup yields CDR1 LGHNA and CDR2 YNFKEQ. In DNA form, the CDR3 reads TGTGCCAGCAGCCCCCAGGGACTAGTCTACGAGCAGTACTTC. It encodes CASSPQGLVYEQYF.

This chain links TRBV2 with TRBJ1-1, with D maybe TRBD1 (6 bases). The ends were cut back, 7 bases at V and 1 base at J, with 10 bases in the middle. CDR1 is SNHLY and CDR2 is FYNNEI in the germline V gene. The CDR3 runs to 13 residues. In DNA form, the CDR3 reads TGTGCCAGCACCCGGGGACAGAACACTGAAGCTTTCTTT. It encodes CASTRGQNTEAFF.

The V gene is TRBV19, the J gene TRBJ2-7; tentatively, D is TRBD2 (6 bases). Germline values: CDR1 LNHDA, CDR2 SQIVND (reference sequence). The V and J ends lost 11 bases and 3 bases respectively, with 20 bases between them. The CDR3 spans 14 residues. The CDR3 DNA reads as TGTGCCCCCCCATGGGGGGTGGCGGACTACGAGCAGTACTTC. Its translation is CAPPWGVADYEQYF.

CDR3 residues: CASSIGRNNEQFF. The CDR3 nucleotides are TGTGCCAGTAGTATCGGTCGAAACAATGAGCAGTTCTTC. The chain employs TRBV19 and TRBJ2-1, with no clear D. The V gene lost 3 bases and the J gene lost 5 bases, with 8 bases spanning the gap. Germline CDR1 LNHDA, CDR2 SQIVND (reference sequence). This CDR3 comprises 13 residues.

This rearrangement joins TRBV28 to TRBJ1-2; the D gene is possibly TRBD1 (6 bases). The CDR3 runs 13 residues. The V end was cut by 6 bases, the J end by 4 bases, with 12 bases between. CDR1 MDHEN and CDR2 SYDVKM come from the germline V gene. The CDR3 DNA sequence: TGTGCCAGCAGGACACAGGGTGGCTATGGCTACACCTTC. This codes for CASRTQGGYGYTF.

This chain connects TRBV9 to TRBJ2-7; a weak D match, TRBD1 (5 bases). Germline CDR1 and CDR2: SGDLS and YYNGEE. The CDR3 extends over 14 amino acids. V was cut by 0 bases and J by 0 bases, with 7 bases left in between. The CDR3 region is CASSVGQFSYEQYF. The DNA of the CDR3 is TGTGCCAGCAGCGTAGGACAGTTCTCCTACGAGCAGTACTTC.

V gene TRBV19 combines with J gene TRBJ1-2; D perhaps matches TRBD1 (6 bases). Germline V gene data show CDR1 as LNHDA and CDR2 as SQIVND (reference sequence). The CDR3 runs 12 residues. With 10 bases removed from V and 6 bases from J, the gap between germline ends came to 15 bases. The CDR3 loop is CATVRDIDGYTF. CDR3 bases: TGTGCCACCGTCCGGGACATTGATGGCTACACCTTC.

The genes are TRBV2 and TRBJ1-2, with D hard to call. This CDR3 spans 12 amino acids. V was cut by 3 bases and J by 7 bases, with 9 bases left in between. Germline V gene lookup returns CDR1 SNHLY and CDR2 FYNNEI. The DNA of the CDR3 is TGTGCCAGCAGTGAGTTGACACCTGGCTACACCTTC. Protein sequence: CASSELTPGYTF.

This sequence joins TRBV28 and TRBJ1-1; no firm D call. The CDR3 consists of 12 residues. V was clipped by 5 bases and J by 7 bases, with 11 bases between them. From germline, CDR1 is MDHEN and CDR2 SYDVKM. Here the CDR3 DNA reads TGTGCCAGCAGTCTTCGCTGGCTTGAAGCTTTCTTT. Translating it yields CASSLRWLEAFF.

CDR3 residues: CASTLVRGRFLRKDFNYGYTF. The CDR3 DNA follows: TGTGCCAGCACCCTTGTCAGGGGGCGCTTTCTCCGGAAGGACTTTAACTATGGCTACACCTTC. The chain has TRBV7-8 and TRBJ1-2, with 8 bases fitting TRBD1. CDR1 SGHVS and CDR2 FQNEAQ come from the germline V gene. The CDR3 sequence is 21 residues long. V trimming: 7 bases; J trimming: 1 base; junction bases outside the gene matches: 26.

The V call is TRBV11-3, the J call TRBJ2-1, with 8 bases identical to TRBD2. Trimming at V came to 3 bases and at J to 11 bases, leaving 9 bases not matched to a gene. This CDR3 is built from 14 residues. CDR1 and CDR2 (germline): SGHNT, YENEEA. CDR3 nucleotides: TGTGCCAGCAGCTTCATGGCTCGGGAGGGCCAGCAGTTCTTC. It yields the protein CASSFMAREGQQFF. The complete variable domain, with remaining parts taken from reference TRBV11-3 and TRBJ2-1, reads EAGVVQSPRYKIIEKKQPVAFWCNPISGHNTLYWYLQNLGQGPELLIRYENEEAVDDSQLPKDRFSAERLKGVDSTLKIQPAELGDSAVYLCASSFMAREGQQFFGPGTRLTVL.

This clone was counted only a few times. This chain uses TRBV5-1 with TRBJ2-1; 10 bases line up with TRBD1. The CDR3 totals 15 residues. The V gene's germline CDR1 is SGHRS and CDR2 YFSETQ. V gave up 3 bases and J gave up 5 bases; unmatched junction bases: 5. The CDR3 region is CASSSIGTGDNEQFF. The CDR3, as DNA: TGCGCCAGCAGCTCGATCGGGACAGGGGACAATGAGCAGTTCTTC.

The chain links TRBV30 to TRBJ2-7, with 7 bases identical to TRBD1. Looked up from germline, CDR1 is GTSNPN and CDR2 is SVGIG (reference sequence). This CDR3 is built from 11 residues. The V segment lost 7 bases and the J segment 5 bases; nucleotides outside the gene matches: 5. The chain's CDR3 is CALGQIDEQYF. CDR3 DNA: TGTGCCTTGGGACAGATCGACGAGCAGTACTTC.

V usage is TRBV9 and J usage is TRBJ2-1; a possible D gene is TRBD2 (6 bases). There are 15 residues in the CDR3. Germline CDR1 and CDR2: SGDLS and YYNGEE. V was cut by 2 bases and J by 5 bases, with 14 bases left in between. CDR3 loop: CASSVGGGYNNEQFF. In DNA form, the CDR3 reads TGTGCCAGCAGCGTGGGAGGAGGGTATAACAATGAGCAGTTCTTC.

The chain joins TRBV15 to TRBJ1-1; TRBD1 aligns across 7 bases. The CDR3 spans 13 residues. Unmatched junction bases numbered 7, after V lost 1 base and J lost 11 bases. Per germline, CDR1 LNHNV and CDR2 YYDKDF (reference sequence). CDR3 in amino acids: CATSRGDRVMAFF. As DNA, the CDR3 is TGTGCCACCAGCAGAGGAGACAGGGTTATGGCTTTCTTT.

This clone was seen once. The V gene is TRBV18, the J gene TRBJ2-7, with TRBD1 matching 10 bases. V gave up 0 bases and J gave up 7 bases; unmatched junction bases: 6. Germline values: CDR1 KGHSH, CDR2 LQKENI. CDR3 length equals 15 residues. The CDR3, as DNA: TGTGCCAGCTCACCACCCGGGACAGGGGCGTTTGAGCAGTACTTC. It yields the protein CASSPPGTGAFEQYF.

The J gene is TRBJ2-1, the V gene TRBV12-5, with D hard to call. Deletions cut 2 bases from V and 4 bases from J, with 3 bases between. The CDR3 extends over 12 amino acids. Germline lookup yields CDR1 LGHNT and CDR2 FRNRAP. The CDR3 DNA reads TGTGCTAGTGGTTTGTTATACAATGAGCAGTTCTTC. Protein product: CASGLLYNEQFF. The entire variable domain, with the rest obtained from reference TRBV12-5 and TRBJ2-1, is as follows: DARVTQTPRHKVTEMGQEVTMRCQPILGHNTVFWYRQTMMQGLELLAYFRNRAPLDDSGMPKDRFSAEMPDATLATLKIQPSEPRDSAVYFCASGLLYNEQFFGPGTRLTVL.